Each of the 24 T cell receptor beta chains below was sequenced from the same sample in a study of Ad26.COV2.S vaccination and SARS-CoV-2 variants. Sequencing used immunoSEQ multiplex PCR; TCRdb keeps in-frame clones, though not all of them. This sample has approximately 500,000 clones, with roughly 89% found just once. As for treatment: 15 to 20 received Ad26.COV2.S at low or high dose, single or two shots; several received placebo; per-sample allocation not given. Samples analyzed were those drawn on day 63 after the first vaccine or placebo injection. The sample here was peripheral blood, taken in a trial of Ad26.COV2.S vaccine versus placebo. These receptors all come from a person between 18 and 60 years old who received the Ad26.COV2.S COVID-19 vaccine or a placebo.

To note about this clone: This may be a read error: a much more frequent sequence differs by one nucleotide. The J gene is TRBJ1-5, the V gene TRBV6-6; a weak D match, TRBD1 (5 bases). The CDR3 is 14 residues long. V lost 4 bases to trimming and J lost 4 bases, with 11 bases between them. In germline, CDR1 is MNHNY, CDR2 SVGAGI (reference sequence). The CDR3 DNA follows: TGTGCCAGCAGTTGGCTGGAGGGGAATCAGCCCCAGCATTTT. Amino acids: CASSWLEGNQPQHF.

The chain links TRBV23-1 to TRBJ2-7; D not resolved. TRBV23-1 carries the ORF label, with uncertain function. V lost 7 bases and J 4 bases, leaving 29 bases between the germline ends. The CDR3 has 18 amino acids. The CDR3 nucleotides read TGCGCCAGCAAGAATGATCACGAAACAGAGCTCGCACCTTACGAGCAGTACTTC. This encodes CASKNDHETELAPYEQYF.

V and J are TRBV6-2 or TRBV6-3 and TRBJ2-7; 8 positions match TRBD2. The CDR3 runs to 15 residues. J was trimmed by 2 bases and V by 4 bases; bases with no gene match: 7. Germline CDR1 is MNHEY and CDR2 is SVGEGT. For the CDR3, the DNA is TGTGCCAGCAGTTCCCCTCTAGCGGGCACCTACGAGCAGTACTTC. Protein product: CASSSPLAGTYEQYF.

This chain uses TRBV20-1 with TRBJ2-7, with D possibly being TRBD1 or TRBD2 (5 bases each). The CDR3 is 11 residues long. The V gene lost 1 base and the J gene lost 11 bases, with 12 bases spanning the gap. Germline V gene sequence: CDR1 DFQATT, CDR2 SNEGSKA (reference sequence). The CDR3, as DNA: TGCAGTGCTAGAGGAGGGGCGCGGGAGTACTTC. Encoded protein: CSARGGAREYF.

This chain joins TRBV30 and TRBJ2-1; possibly TRBD2 for D (5 bases). Per germline, CDR1 GTSNPN and CDR2 SVGIG (reference sequence). Trimming took off 0 bases at V and 2 bases at J, with 8 bases between the two ends. This CDR3 spans 14 amino acids. CDR3 in amino acids: CAWSVGAAYNEQFF. Written as DNA, the CDR3 is TGTGCCTGGAGTGTAGGAGCGGCCTACAATGAGCAGTTCTTC.

This rearrangement joins TRBV30 to TRBJ2-3; the match to TRBD2 covers 10 bases. Germline V gives CDR1 GTSNPN, CDR2 SVGIG (reference sequence). V dropped 3 bases and J dropped 3; count of bases not matched to a gene: 12. The CDR3 is 17 amino acids. This chain's CDR3 is CAWRGRLAGPGTDTQYF. The CDR3 nucleotides read TGTGCCTGGAGGGGGAGACTAGCGGGCCCTGGGACAGATACGCAGTATTTT.

The chain has TRBV7-2 and TRBJ2-1, with D perhaps matching TRBD1 (6 bases). The CDR3 sequence is 16 residues long. Trimming took off 5 bases at V and 1 base at J, with 15 bases between the two ends. Per germline, CDR1 SGHTA and CDR2 FQGNSA. The CDR3 loop reads CASSPAGVRSYNEQFF. In nucleotides, the CDR3 is TGTGCCAGCAGCCCCGCAGGGGTTCGGTCCTACAATGAGCAGTTCTTC.

This clone was observed a handful of times. The rearrangement links TRBV19 to TRBJ2-3; the D gene could be TRBD1 or TRBD2 (5 bases each). V lost 2 bases, J lost 1 base, and 10 bases lay in between. There are 15 residues in the CDR3. Germline V lookup: CDR1 LNHDA, CDR2 SQIVND (reference sequence). CDR3 sequence (DNA): TGTGCCAGTAGTATACAGGGACGGGGCACAGATACGCAGTATTTT. It is translated as CASSIQGRGTDTQYF.

This chain uses TRBV19 with TRBJ2-5; 9 bases map to TRBD2. Losses at the gene ends were 3 bases for V and 7 bases for J; bases not matched to a gene: 12. CDR1 and CDR2 (germline): LNHDA, SQIVND (reference sequence). CDR3 length: 16 residues. CDR3 protein: CASSMFLAGQGGTQYF. The CDR3 DNA sequence: TGTGCCAGTAGTATGTTTCTAGCGGGACAAGGGGGGACCCAGTACTTC.

The chain couples TRBV6-5 to TRBJ1-6, with 9 bases fitting TRBD1. The CDR3 covers 15 residues. V lost 4 bases, J lost 8 bases, and 6 bases stayed unmatched. The germline gives CDR1 MNHEY, CDR2 SVGAGI. The CDR3 DNA reads TGTGCCAGCAGTTCCCCGACAGGGGGGGATTCACCCCTCCACTTT. Protein sequence: CASSSPTGGDSPLHF.

The rearrangement joins TRBV25-1 to TRBJ2-5; TRBD1 might be the D (6 bases). Germline-derived CDR1 and CDR2 are MGHDK and SYGVNS. The CDR3 runs to 13 residues. Trimming left V 4 bases short and J 4 bases short, with 10 bases between. CDR3: CASSAGDLETQYF. Written as DNA, the CDR3 is TGTGCCAGCAGTGCAGGGGATTTAGAGACCCAGTACTTC. The full variable domain, in which reference TRBV25-1 and TRBJ2-5 provide the parts outside the CDR3, is EADIYQTPRYLVIGTGKKITLECSQTMGHDKMYWYQQDPGMELHLIHYSYGVNSTEKGDLSSESTVSRIRTEHFPLTLESARPSHTSQYLCASSAGDLETQYFGPGTRLLVL.

This chain links TRBV4-3 with TRBJ1-2; 8 positions match TRBD1. From germline, CDR1 is LGHNA and CDR2 YSLEER. Trimming cost V 0 bases and J 4 bases; bases outside gene matches: 10. The CDR3 loop spans 17 amino acids. The CDR3 sequence: CASSQDLSGQGIYGYTF. Written as DNA, the CDR3 is TGCGCCAGCAGCCAAGATCTGTCTGGACAGGGTATCTATGGCTACACCTTC.

V is TRBV9 and J is TRBJ2-5; TRBD2 aligns across 8 bases. With V trimmed by 0 bases and J by 1 base, 8 bases remained unmatched. Germline assignment: CDR1 SGDLS and CDR2 YYNGEE. This CDR3 spans 17 amino acids. CDR3 sequence reads: CASSVDPAGATQETQYF. The CDR3 region has the DNA TGTGCCAGCAGCGTAGATCCAGCGGGAGCCACCCAAGAGACCCAGTACTTC.

V is TRBV11-2 and J is TRBJ2-5; maybe TRBD2 (6 bases). Germline CDR1 reads SGHAT; CDR2 reads FQNNGV. V was cut by 5 bases and J by 1 base, with 11 bases left in between. This CDR3 contains 14 residues. The CDR3 nucleotides are TGTGCCAGCAGCCCCGGGAGCCTCCAAGAGACCCAGTACTTC. It codes for CASSPGSLQETQYF.

The chain couples TRBV7-2 to TRBJ2-7; D gene unclear. The V gene lost 3 bases and the J gene lost 3 bases, with 12 bases spanning the gap. Germline V gene data show CDR1 as SGHTA and CDR2 as FQGNSA. The CDR3 has 14 residues. CDR3 amino acids: CASSFGRAYYEQYF. Here the CDR3 DNA reads TGTGCCAGCAGCTTTGGAAGGGCCTACTACGAGCAGTACTTC.

This chain joins TRBV12-5 and TRBJ2-3; tentative D call: TRBD2 (6 bases). CDR1 LGHNT and CDR2 FRNRAP come from the germline V gene. This CDR3 is 16 amino acids long. Trimming removed 1 base at V and 3 bases at J, with 14 bases between. DNA of the CDR3: TGTGCTAGTGGTTTGGGCGGGAATCCTAAAACAGATACGCAGTATTTT. Translation gives CASGLGGNPKTDTQYF.

For this clone: This sample includes further DNA sequences coding for the same CDR3. The rearrangement links TRBV28 to TRBJ1-1; D might be TRBD1 (6 bases). Deletions cut 5 bases from V and 1 base from J, with 8 bases between. The CDR3 runs to 13 residues. In germline, CDR1 is MDHEN, CDR2 SYDVKM. The CDR3 DNA reads as TGTGCCAGCAGTCTAGGGGGGAACACTGAAGCTTTCTTT. It specifies CASSLGGNTEAFF. Variable domain in full (rest from reference TRBV28 and TRBJ1-1): DVKVTQSSRYLVKRTGEKVFLECVQDMDHENMFWYRQDPGLGLRLIYFSYDVKMKEKGDIPEGYSVSREKKERFSLILESASTNQTSMYLCASSLGGNTEAFFGQGTRLTVV.

The CDR3 sequence: CATSRRSPGTNEAFF. The CDR3 DNA is TGTGCCACCAGCAGAAGGTCGCCGGGTACGAATGAAGCTTTCTTT. V usage is TRBV15 and J usage is TRBJ1-1; unclear D gene. Germline loops: CDR1 LNHNV, CDR2 YYDKDF (reference sequence). The V end lost 2 bases, the J end lost 7 bases, and 17 bases lay between the germline ends. This CDR3 spans 15 amino acids.

This chain links TRBV5-1 with TRBJ2-3; D is undetermined. Trimming pared 0 bases from V and 9 bases from J, leaving 11 bases between. The CDR3 spans 13 residues. In germline, CDR1 is SGHRS, CDR2 YFSETQ. CDR3 amino acids: CASSLEGWQTQYF. CDR3 DNA: TGCGCCAGCAGCTTGGAAGGGTGGCAAACGCAGTATTTT.

A remark on this clone: Other nucleotide sequences from this sample produce the same CDR3. The chain has TRBV28 and TRBJ1-5, with 8 bases lining up with TRBD1. CDR3 length: 16 residues. J gave up 2 bases and V 0 bases, and 3 bases lay outside the gene matches. Germline values: CDR1 MDHEN, CDR2 SYDVKM. The CDR3 is CASSLWTGAGNQPQHF. The CDR3 nucleotides read TGTGCCAGCAGTTTATGGACAGGGGCGGGCAATCAGCCCCAGCATTTT.

This clone was counted only a few times. The chain recombines TRBV19 with TRBJ2-1, with TRBD2 identical over 7 bases. The CDR3 spans 13 residues. Germline loops: CDR1 LNHDA, CDR2 SQIVND (reference sequence). V lost 8 bases, J lost 9 bases, and 10 bases stayed unmatched. The CDR3 is CASWGREGSEQFF. The CDR3, as DNA: TGTGCCAGTTGGGGCAGGGAGGGGAGTGAGCAGTTCTTC.

A single count supports this clone. The chain recombines TRBV11-2 with TRBJ2-3; 14 bases line up with TRBD2. The germline gives CDR1 SGHAT, CDR2 FQNNGV. V was clipped by 3 bases and J by 5 bases; unmatched bases: 1. There are 15 residues in the CDR3. The CDR3 DNA sequence: TGTGCCAGCAGCTTCGGGACTAGCGGGAGAGATACGCAGTATTTT. The encoded protein is CASSFGTSGRDTQYF. Looking up the rest from reference TRBV11-2 and TRBJ2-3 gives the full variable domain: EAGVAQSPRYKIIEKRQSVAFWCNPISGHATLYWYQQILGQGPKLLIQFQNNGVVDDSQLPKDRFSAERLKGVDSTLKIQPAKLEDSAVYLCASSFGTSGRDTQYFGPGTRLTVL.

The V gene is TRBV12-3 or TRBV12-4, the J gene TRBJ2-2; D not resolved. V shed 3 bases and J shed 7 bases, with 3 bases lying between them. The CDR3 is made up of 11 amino acids. CDR3 loop: CASSFRGELFF. The CDR3 DNA reads as TGTGCCAGCAGTTTTCGCGGGGAGCTGTTTTTT.

The V and J genes are TRBV25-1 and TRBJ1-1; 7 positions agree with TRBD1. Unmatched junction bases numbered 6, after V lost 6 bases and J lost 2 bases. The CDR3 consists of 14 residues. CDR1 and CDR2 from the germline V gene are MGHDK and SYGVNS. The DNA of the CDR3 is TGTGCCAGCAGCCAAACAGGGGTAAACACTGAAGCTTTCTTT. Its translation is CASSQTGVNTEAFF. Filled out from reference TRBV25-1 and TRBJ1-1, the complete variable domain reads EADIYQTPRYLVIGTGKKITLECSQTMGHDKMYWYQQDPGMELHLIHYSYGVNSTEKGDLSSESTVSRIRTEHFPLTLESARPSHTSQYLCASSQTGVNTEAFFGQGTRLTVV.